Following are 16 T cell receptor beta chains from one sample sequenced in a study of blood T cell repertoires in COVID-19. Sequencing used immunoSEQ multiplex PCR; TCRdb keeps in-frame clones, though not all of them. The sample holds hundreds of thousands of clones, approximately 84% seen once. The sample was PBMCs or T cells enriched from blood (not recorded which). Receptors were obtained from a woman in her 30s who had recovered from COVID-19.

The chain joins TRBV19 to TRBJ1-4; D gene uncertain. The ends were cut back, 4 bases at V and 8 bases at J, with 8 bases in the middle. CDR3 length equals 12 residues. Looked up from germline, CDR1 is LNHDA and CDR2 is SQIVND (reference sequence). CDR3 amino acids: CASSTLGEKLFF. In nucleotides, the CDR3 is TGTGCCAGTAGTACCCTCGGGGAAAAACTGTTTTTT.

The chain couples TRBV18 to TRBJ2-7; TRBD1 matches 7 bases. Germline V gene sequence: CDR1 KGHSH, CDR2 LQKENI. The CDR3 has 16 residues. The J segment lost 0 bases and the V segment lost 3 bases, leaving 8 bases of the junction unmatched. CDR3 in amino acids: CASSPLDRTLSYEQYF. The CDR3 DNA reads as TGTGCCAGCTCACCTTTGGACAGGACCCTCTCCTACGAGCAGTACTTC.

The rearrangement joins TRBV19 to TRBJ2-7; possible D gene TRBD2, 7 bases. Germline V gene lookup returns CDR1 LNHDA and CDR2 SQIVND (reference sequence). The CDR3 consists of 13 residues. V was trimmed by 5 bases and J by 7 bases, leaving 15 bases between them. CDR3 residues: CASSRGDIPEQYF. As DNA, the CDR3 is TGTGCCAGTAGTCGGGGGGACATTCCAGAGCAGTACTTC.

The CDR3 DNA reads TGTGCCAGCAGCCCCCGTCCCGGGACTAGCGGGGGGCCCCGAGATACGCAGTATTTT. Translated: CASSPRPGTSGGPRDTQYF. The J gene is TRBJ2-3, the V gene TRBV9; 15 bases are a match to TRBD2. Germline CDR1 and CDR2: SGDLS and YYNGEE. V was clipped by 4 bases and J by 5 bases; unmatched bases: 14. The length of the CDR3 is 19 residues.

Written as DNA, the CDR3 is TGTGCCAGCAGCCAAGGCCTACAGGGGAGCGGGGAGCTGTTTTTT. Amino acid sequence: CASSQGLQGSGELFF. The V call is TRBV3-1 (or the pseudogene TRBV3-2), the J call TRBJ2-2; 7 bases fit TRBD1. CDR3 size: 15 residues. V shed 1 base, J shed 7 bases, and the junction held 6 bases outside the gene matches. Germline V lookup: CDR1 LGHDT, CDR2 YNNKEL (reference sequence).

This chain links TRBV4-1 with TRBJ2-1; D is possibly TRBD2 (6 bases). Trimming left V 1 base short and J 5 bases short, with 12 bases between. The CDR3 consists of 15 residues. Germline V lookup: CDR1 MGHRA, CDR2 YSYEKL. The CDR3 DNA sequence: TGCGCCAGCAGCCAAGCGGGGGTTCGTCACAATGAGCAGTTCTTC. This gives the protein CASSQAGVRHNEQFF.

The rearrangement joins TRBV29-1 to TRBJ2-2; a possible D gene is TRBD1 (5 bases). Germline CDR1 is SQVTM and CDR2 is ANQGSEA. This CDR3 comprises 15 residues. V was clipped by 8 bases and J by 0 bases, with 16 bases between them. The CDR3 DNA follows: TGCAGCACAAGGACAAAATCAGCGAACACCGGGGAGCTGTTTTTT. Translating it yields CSTRTKSANTGELFF.

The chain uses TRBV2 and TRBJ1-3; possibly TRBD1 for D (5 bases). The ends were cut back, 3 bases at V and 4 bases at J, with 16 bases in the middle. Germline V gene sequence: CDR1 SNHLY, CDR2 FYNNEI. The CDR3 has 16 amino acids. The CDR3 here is CASSEGPLGAGNTIYF. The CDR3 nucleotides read TGTGCCAGCAGTGAGGGGCCCTTAGGAGCCGGAAACACCATATATTTT.

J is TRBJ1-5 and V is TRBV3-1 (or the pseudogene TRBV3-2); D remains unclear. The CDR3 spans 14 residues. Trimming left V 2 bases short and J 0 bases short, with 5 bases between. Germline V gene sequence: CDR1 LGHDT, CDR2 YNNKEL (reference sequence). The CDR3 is CASSQSISNQPQHF. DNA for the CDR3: TGTGCCAGCAGCCAAAGCATTAGCAATCAGCCCCAGCATTTT.

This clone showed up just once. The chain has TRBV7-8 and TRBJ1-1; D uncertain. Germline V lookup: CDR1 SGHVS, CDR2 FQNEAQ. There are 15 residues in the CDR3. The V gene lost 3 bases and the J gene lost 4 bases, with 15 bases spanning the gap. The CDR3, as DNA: TGTGCCAGCAGCTTCCGTGGGCTGGCCGCCACTGAAGCTTTCTTT. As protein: CASSFRGLAATEAFF.

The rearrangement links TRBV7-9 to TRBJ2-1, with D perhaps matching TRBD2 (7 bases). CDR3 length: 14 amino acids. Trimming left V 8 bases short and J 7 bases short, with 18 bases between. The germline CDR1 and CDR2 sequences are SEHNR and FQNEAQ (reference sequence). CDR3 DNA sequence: TGTGCCAGCCAGAGCCCGGGGGGCAGGAATGAGCAGTTCTTC. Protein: CASQSPGGRNEQFF.

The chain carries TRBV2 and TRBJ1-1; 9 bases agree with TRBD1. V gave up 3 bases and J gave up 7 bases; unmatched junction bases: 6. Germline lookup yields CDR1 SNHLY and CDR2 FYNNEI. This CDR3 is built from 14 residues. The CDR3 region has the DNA TGTGCCAGCAGTGATTTTACAGGGGGCGATGAAGCTTTCTTT. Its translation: CASSDFTGGDEAFF.

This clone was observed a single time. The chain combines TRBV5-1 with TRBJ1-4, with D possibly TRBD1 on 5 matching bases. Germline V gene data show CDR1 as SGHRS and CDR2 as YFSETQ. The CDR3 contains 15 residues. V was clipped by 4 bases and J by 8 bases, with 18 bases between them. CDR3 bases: TGCGCCAGCAGCGGGGACTGGGGTAGGATGGAAAAACTGTTTTTT. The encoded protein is CASSGDWGRMEKLFF.

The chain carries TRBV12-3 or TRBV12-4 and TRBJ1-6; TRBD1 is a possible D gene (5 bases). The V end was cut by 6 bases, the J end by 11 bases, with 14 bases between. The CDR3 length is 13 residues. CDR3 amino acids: CASSHTTVPPLHF. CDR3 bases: TGTGCCAGCAGCCACACGACAGTGCCACCCCTCCACTTT.

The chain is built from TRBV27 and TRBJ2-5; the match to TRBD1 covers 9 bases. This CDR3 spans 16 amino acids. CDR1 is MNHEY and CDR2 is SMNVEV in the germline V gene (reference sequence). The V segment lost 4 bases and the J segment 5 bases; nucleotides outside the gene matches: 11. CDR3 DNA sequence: TGTGCCAGCAGTTCCCTCGACAGGGGGACCGGGGAGACCCAGTACTTC. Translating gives CASSSLDRGTGETQYF.

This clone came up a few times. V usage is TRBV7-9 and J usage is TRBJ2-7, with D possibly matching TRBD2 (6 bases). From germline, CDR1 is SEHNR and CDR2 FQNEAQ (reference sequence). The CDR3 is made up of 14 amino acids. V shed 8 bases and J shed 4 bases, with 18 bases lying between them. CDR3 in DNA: TGTGCCAGCTCCCGCGAGACGGGGAGGTACGAGCAGTACTTC. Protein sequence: CASSRETGRYEQYF.